These 11 T cell receptor beta chains came from one sample sequenced in a study of vaccination and CD4 T cells after COVID-19. The Oncomine TCR Beta short-read assay was what sequenced the DNA obtained from cultured CD4+ T cells. Via MiXCR, TCRdb re-called the PCR reads, giving one row per CDR3 protein. This sample has over 15,000 distinct CDR3 sequences, with roughly 45% found just once. Described treatment: approximately 10-day PBMC culture with coronavirus spike peptide pools or control peptides (ViraFEST assay). No antigen has been assigned to these receptors. Here the sequenced sample was CD4+ T cells from blood, cultured in vitro, taken after SARS-CoV-2 vaccination. The receptors shown here come from a human donor who had recovered from COVID-19.

This clonotype was detected a few times. The genes are TRBV2 and TRBJ2-3; 14 nucleotides line up with TRBD2. Per the germline V gene, CDR1 is SNHLY and CDR2 is FYNNEI. The CDR3 covers 16 residues. After removal of 8 bases from V and 4 bases from J, the junction contained 8 bases not matched to a gene. The CDR3 is CASGPGLAGAADTQYF. CDR3 coding DNA: TGTGCCAGCGGACCGGGACTAGCGGGAGCGGCAGATACGCAGTATTTT.

The chain joins TRBV20-1 to TRBJ2-1; perhaps D is TRBD1 or TRBD2 (5 bases each). The CDR3 runs 17 residues. The ends were cut back, 5 bases at V and 0 bases at J, with 20 bases in the middle. CDR1 and CDR2 from the germline V gene are DFQATT and SNEGSKA (reference sequence). In DNA form, the CDR3 reads TGCAGTGCTCCCGGCGAGGGACCCCTTAGCTCCTACAATGAGCAGTTCTTC. The encoded protein is CSAPGEGPLSSYNEQFF.

The rearrangement links TRBV5-8 to TRBJ2-1; TRBD2 matches 10 bases. Germline CDR1 SGHTS, CDR2 YDEGEE. V dropped 5 bases and J dropped 4; count of bases not matched to a gene: 6. The CDR3 has 15 residues. CDR3 region: CASSWRTSGYNEQFF. DNA for the CDR3: TGTGCCAGCAGTTGGCGGACTAGCGGTTACAATGAGCAGTTCTTC. Combining the CDR3 with reference TRBV5-8 and TRBJ2-1 gives the whole variable domain EAGVTQSPTHLIKTRGQQATLRCSPISGHTSVYWYQQALGLGLQFLLWYDEGEERNRGNFPPRFSGRQFPNYSSELNVNALELEDSALYLCASSWRTSGYNEQFFGPGTRLTVL.

This clonotype turned up a few times. This sequence joins TRBV18 and TRBJ2-5; possible D gene TRBD2, 5 bases. Germline loops: CDR1 KGHSH, CDR2 LQKENI. The CDR3 is 15 amino acids. V was clipped by 2 bases and J by 3 bases, with 13 bases between them. CDR3 region: CASSPARRWEETQYF. The CDR3 DNA reads TGTGCCAGCTCACCAGCTAGGAGGTGGGAAGAGACCCAGTACTTC.

This clonotype was counted only a few times. The chain recombines TRBV5-1 with TRBJ2-3, with D perhaps matching TRBD1 or TRBD2 (5 bases each). The V and J ends lost 4 bases and 2 bases respectively, with 14 bases between them. Looked up from germline, CDR1 is SGHRS and CDR2 is YFSETQ. The CDR3 consists of 15 residues. DNA for the CDR3: TGCGCCAGCAGCGGGGGTCCTTTCGACACAGATACGCAGTATTTT. This translates into CASSGGPFDTDTQYF.

This clonotype was recorded once. The V gene is TRBV2, the J gene TRBJ1-4; a possible D gene is TRBD1 (5 bases). The CDR3 consists of 14 residues. Per germline, CDR1 SNHLY and CDR2 FYNNEI. Trimming pared 4 bases from V and 7 bases from J, leaving 13 bases between. The CDR3 bases are TGTGCCAGCAGTGTCCTAGGGGATGTTGAAAAACTGTTTTTT. Translated, it gives CASSVLGDVEKLFF. Full variable domain (missing parts from reference TRBV2 and TRBJ1-4): EPEVTQTPSHQVTQMGQEVILRCVPISNHLYFYWYRQILGQKVEFLVSFYNNEISEKSEIFDDQFSVERPDGSNFTLKIRSTKLEDSAMYFCASSVLGDVEKLFFGSGTQLSVL.

This clonotype counts as medium-sized. The chain is built from TRBV6-1 and TRBJ2-5; TRBD2 matches at 7 bases. From germline, CDR1 is MNHNS and CDR2 SASEGT. Losses at the gene ends were 0 bases for V and 1 base for J; bases not matched to a gene: 5. CDR3 length: 16 residues. Here the CDR3 DNA reads TGTGCCAGCAGTGAAGCTCCTAGCGGCCCCCAAGAGACCCAGTACTTC. The encoded protein is CASSEAPSGPQETQYF.

This clonotype has just a few counts. V is TRBV9 and J is TRBJ2-1, with 7 positions matching TRBD2. V shed 4 bases, J shed 6 bases, and the junction held 7 bases outside the gene matches. The CDR3 is 14 residues long. CDR1 is SGDLS, CDR2 YYNGEE, per germline. In nucleotides, the CDR3 is TGTGCCAGCAGCCTCCGGGACTACCCCAATGAGCAGTTCTTC. It codes for CASSLRDYPNEQFF.

This chain's CDR3 is CSARDSGDGYTF. Here the CDR3 DNA reads TGCAGTGCCCGGGACTCCGGGGATGGCTACACCTTC. V gene TRBV20-1 combines with J gene TRBJ1-2; possibly TRBD1 for D (5 bases). Germline CDR1 is DFQATT and CDR2 is SNEGSKA (reference sequence). CDR3 length: 12 amino acids. Trimming cost V 6 bases and J 6 bases, with 14 bases left between them.

In this sample, this clonotype turned up a few times. The V and J genes are TRBV20-1 and TRBJ2-7; D unclear. The germline gives CDR1 DFQATT, CDR2 SNEGSKA (reference sequence). The V end lost 2 bases, the J end lost 3 bases, and 8 bases lay between the germline ends. The CDR3 extends over 12 amino acids. The CDR3 is CSARLRDYEQYF. The CDR3 region has the DNA TGCAGTGCTAGATTGCGAGACTACGAGCAGTACTTC.

The chain has TRBV27 and TRBJ1-1, with D unresolved. V was clipped by 6 bases and J by 5 bases, with 10 bases between them. CDR1 MNHEY and CDR2 SMNVEV come from the germline V gene (reference sequence). The CDR3 length is 12 residues. CDR3 nucleotide sequence: TGTGCCAGCAGCCCCCCGGAGACTGAAGCTTTCTTT. Translated: CASSPPETEAFF.